This TCR beta chain was found in a study of cytomegalovirus exposure and HLA in healthy donors. Findings and limits, study-wide: Later analysis suggested most CMV-associated TCR beta chains were HLA-restricted. TCR beta V- and J-gene trimming, according to a later analysis, was linked to a missense DCLRE1C variant.

Germline CDR1 is MNHNS and CDR2 is SASEGT. Trimming cost V 4 bases and J 4 bases; bases outside gene matches: 4. The CDR3 is 14 amino acids. While unrecorded immune exposures were likely, the donors were nominally healthy when sampled. As concerns this clone: Its specificity is not known.

The PCR was carried out with 60 Vbeta primers and 13 Jbeta primers. The data were produced by immunoSEQ multiplex PCR, yet TCRdb's version contains in-frame clones alone and is incomplete. The sample contains over 200,000 clones, about 74% of which appear only once. This chain joins TRBV6-1 and TRBJ2-1; 7 positions agree with TRBD2. The sequencing input was PBMCs. The receptor comes from a woman between 25 and 40 years old in good health and CMV-seronegative. CDR3 DNA: TGTGCCAGCAGTGTACTAGCGTTTTACAATGAGCAGTTCTTC. It yields the protein CASSVLAFYNEQFF.